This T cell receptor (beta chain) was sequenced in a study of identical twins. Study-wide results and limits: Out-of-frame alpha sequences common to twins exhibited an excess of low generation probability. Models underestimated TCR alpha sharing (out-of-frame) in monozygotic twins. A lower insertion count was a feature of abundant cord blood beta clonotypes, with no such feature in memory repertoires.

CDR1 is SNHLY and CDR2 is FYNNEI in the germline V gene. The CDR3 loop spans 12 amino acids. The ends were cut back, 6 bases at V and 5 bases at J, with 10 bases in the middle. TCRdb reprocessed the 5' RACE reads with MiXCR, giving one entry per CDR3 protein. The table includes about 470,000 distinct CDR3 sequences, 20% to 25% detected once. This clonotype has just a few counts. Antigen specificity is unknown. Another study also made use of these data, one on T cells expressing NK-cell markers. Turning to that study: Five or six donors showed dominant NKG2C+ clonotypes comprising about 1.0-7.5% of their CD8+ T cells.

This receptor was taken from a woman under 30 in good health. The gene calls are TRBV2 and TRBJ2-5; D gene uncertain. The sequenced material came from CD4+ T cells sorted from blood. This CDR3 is CASRSARETQYF. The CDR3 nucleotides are TGTGCCAGCAGATCGGCCCGGGAGACCCAGTACTTC.